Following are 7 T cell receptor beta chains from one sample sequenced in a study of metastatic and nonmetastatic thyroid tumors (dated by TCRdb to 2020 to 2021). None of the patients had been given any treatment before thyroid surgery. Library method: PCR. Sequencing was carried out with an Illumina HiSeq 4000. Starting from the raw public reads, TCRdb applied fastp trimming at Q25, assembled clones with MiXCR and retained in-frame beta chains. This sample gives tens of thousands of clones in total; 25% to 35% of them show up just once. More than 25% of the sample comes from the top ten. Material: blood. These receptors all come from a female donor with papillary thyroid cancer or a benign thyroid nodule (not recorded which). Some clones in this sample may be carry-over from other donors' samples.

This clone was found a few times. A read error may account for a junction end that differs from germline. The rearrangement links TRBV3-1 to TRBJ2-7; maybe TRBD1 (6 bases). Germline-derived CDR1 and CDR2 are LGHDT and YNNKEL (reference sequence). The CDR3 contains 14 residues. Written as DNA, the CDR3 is TGTGCCAGCAGCCCATATCAGGGGTCTACAGAGCAGCACTTC. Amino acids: CASSPYQGSTEQHF.

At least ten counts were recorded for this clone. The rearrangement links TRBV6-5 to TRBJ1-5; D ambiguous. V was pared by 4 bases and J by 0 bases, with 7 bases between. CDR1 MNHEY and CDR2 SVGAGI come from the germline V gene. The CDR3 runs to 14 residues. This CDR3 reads CASSFSFSNQPQHF. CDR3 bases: TGTGCCAGCAGTTTCAGCTTTAGCAATCAGCCCCAGCATTTT.

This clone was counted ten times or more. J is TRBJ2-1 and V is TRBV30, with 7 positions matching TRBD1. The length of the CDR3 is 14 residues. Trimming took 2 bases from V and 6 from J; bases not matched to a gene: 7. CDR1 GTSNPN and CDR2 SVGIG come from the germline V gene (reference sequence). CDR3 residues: CAWSSGTAPNEQFF. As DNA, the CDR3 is TGTGCCTGGAGTTCCGGGACAGCCCCCAATGAGCAGTTCTTC.

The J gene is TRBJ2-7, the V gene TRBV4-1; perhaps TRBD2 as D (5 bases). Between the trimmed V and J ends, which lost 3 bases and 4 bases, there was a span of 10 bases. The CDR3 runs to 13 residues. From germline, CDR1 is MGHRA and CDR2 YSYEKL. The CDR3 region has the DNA TGCGCCAGCAGCCAGGGGTGGGAGTACGAGCAGTACTTC. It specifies CASSQGWEYEQYF.

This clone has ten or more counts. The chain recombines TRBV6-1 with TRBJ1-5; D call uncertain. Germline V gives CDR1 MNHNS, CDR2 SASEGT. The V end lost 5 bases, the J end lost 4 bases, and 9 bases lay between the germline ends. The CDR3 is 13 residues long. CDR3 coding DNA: TGTGCCAGCAGTTCGGCAGCAAATCAGCCCCAGCATTTT. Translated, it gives CASSSAANQPQHF.

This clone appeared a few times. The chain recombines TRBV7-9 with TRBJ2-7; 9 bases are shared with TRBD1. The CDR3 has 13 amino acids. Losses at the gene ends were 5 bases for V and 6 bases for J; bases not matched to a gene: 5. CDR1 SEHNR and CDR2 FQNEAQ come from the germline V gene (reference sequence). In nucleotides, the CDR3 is TGTGCCAGCAGCCCCGGGACAGGGAGCGAGCAGTACTTC. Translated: CASSPGTGSEQYF.

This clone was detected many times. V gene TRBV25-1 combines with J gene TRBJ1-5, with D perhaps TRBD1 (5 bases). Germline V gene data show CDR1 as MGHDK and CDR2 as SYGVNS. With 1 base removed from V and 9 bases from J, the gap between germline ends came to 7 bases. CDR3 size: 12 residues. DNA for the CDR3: TGTGCCAGCAGTGAATCGAGGGGGCCCCAGCATTTT. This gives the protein CASSESRGPQHF. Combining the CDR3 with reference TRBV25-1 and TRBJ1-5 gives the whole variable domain EADIYQTPRYLVIGTGKKITLECSQTMGHDKMYWYQQDPGMELHLIHYSYGVNSTEKGDLSSESTVSRIRTEHFPLTLESARPSHTSQYLCASSESRGPQHFGDGTRLSIL.